These 8 T cell receptor beta chains share one sample of origin, sequenced in a study of blood T cell repertoires in COVID-19. TCRdb keeps only in-frame clones here, not all; method: immunoSEQ multiplex PCR. Among 400,000 to 450,000 clones listed, 80% to 90% were seen once. The sequencing sample was made of peripheral blood. These receptor sequences come from a man between 18 and 29 years old with COVID-19, enrolled during active disease.

The CDR3 reads CASSSGAGGPNEQFF. The CDR3 DNA reads as TGTGCCAGCAGCTCGGGAGCGGGGGGGCCTAATGAGCAGTTCTTC. The chain is built from TRBV5-4 and TRBJ2-1, with 10 bases lining up with TRBD2. CDR1 and CDR2 from the germline V gene are SGHNT and YYREEE (reference sequence). The ends lost 3 bases at V and 7 bases at J; junction bases unmatched: 7. This CDR3 contains 15 residues.

The chain carries TRBV5-6 and TRBJ1-1; TRBD1 is a possible D gene (6 bases). CDR1 is SGHDT and CDR2 is YYEEEE in the germline V gene. V was trimmed by 3 bases and J by 3 bases, leaving 24 bases between them. CDR3 size: 18 residues. The CDR3 DNA reads as TGTGCCAGCAGCTCCGGGACACAGGTTAGGGGAGGGTACACTGAAGCTTTCTTT. Translated: CASSSGTQVRGGYTEAFF.

The V call is TRBV19, the J call TRBJ2-6; 7 bases line up with TRBD1. Germline assignment: CDR1 LNHDA and CDR2 SQIVND (reference sequence). With 1 base clipped from V and 0 bases from J, the junction kept 3 bases outside the gene matches. The CDR3 sequence is 17 residues long. For the CDR3, the DNA is TGTGCCAGTAGTATAGGACAGGGCTCCTCTGGGGCCAACGTCCTGACTTTC. Its translation: CASSIGQGSSGANVLTF.

This clone was counted between two and nine times. The chain recombines TRBV6-5 with TRBJ1-4; TRBD1 matches 7 bases. V trimming: 6 bases; J trimming: 8 bases; junction bases outside the gene matches: 6. Germline V gene data show CDR1 as MNHEY and CDR2 as SVGAGI. The CDR3 consists of 13 residues. In DNA, the CDR3 is TGTGCCAGCAGGTCGACAGGGTTAGAAAAACTGTTTTTT. Amino acid sequence: CASRSTGLEKLFF.

The chain joins TRBV7-2 to TRBJ2-6; D perhaps matches TRBD2 (6 bases). The germline CDR1 and CDR2 sequences are SGHTA and FQGNSA. V lost 1 base and J lost 2, with 9 bases in between. The CDR3 has 16 amino acids. This chain's CDR3 is CASSLEAGTGANVLTF. The CDR3 DNA reads TGTGCCAGCAGCTTAGAGGCGGGAACTGGGGCCAACGTCCTGACTTTC.

The V and J genes are TRBV5-4 and TRBJ2-7; 9 positions match TRBD2. V shed 0 bases and J 6 bases; nucleotides not matched to a gene: 7. Germline loops: CDR1 SGHNT, CDR2 YYREEE (reference sequence). This CDR3 has 15 residues. As DNA, the CDR3 is TGTGCCAGCAGCTTGGGTGCGGGAGGGCCGGCCGAGCAGTACTTC. This sequence encodes CASSLGAGGPAEQYF.

The V and J genes are TRBV11-2 and TRBJ2-7, with a weak D call TRBD2 (5 bases). V lost 1 base, J lost 3 bases, and 13 bases lay in between. The CDR3 length is 15 residues. Germline V gene sequence: CDR1 SGHAT, CDR2 FQNNGV. The CDR3 nucleotides are TGTGCCAGCAGCTTAGGTCCGGGGAAGTTCTACGAGCAGTACTTC. This translates into CASSLGPGKFYEQYF.

In its sample, this clone was seen once. The J gene is TRBJ2-5, the V gene TRBV4-1; 15 nucleotides agree with TRBD2. V lost 4 bases and J lost 1; bases outside the gene matches: 4. The V gene's germline CDR1 is MGHRA and CDR2 YSYEKL. This CDR3 spans 17 amino acids. CDR3 sequence: CASSPGLAGGTQETQYF. DNA of the CDR3: TGCGCCAGCAGCCCGGGACTAGCGGGGGGTACCCAAGAGACCCAGTACTTC.